These 24 T cell receptor beta chains were all obtained from the same sample, sequenced in a study of blood T cell repertoires in COVID-19. Sequencing was performed with immunoSEQ multiplex PCR; in TCRdb, only in-frame clones are kept and a portion is missing. The data contain roughly 150,000 clones, roughly 88% of them singletons. Specimen: peripheral blood. These TCRs come from a woman between 50 and 59 years old with acute or convalescent COVID-19.

The V call is TRBV7-6, the J call TRBJ2-2; TRBD1 is a possible D gene (6 bases). Germline V gene lookup returns CDR1 SGHVS and CDR2 FNYEAQ. Trimming cost V 5 bases and J 6 bases, with 13 bases left between them. There are 14 residues in the CDR3. The CDR3 DNA sequence: TGTGCCAGCAGCAAAACAGGGCCTCCCGGGGAGCTGTTTTTT. Translating it yields CASSKTGPPGELFF.

V and J are TRBV4-3 and TRBJ2-7; TRBD1 is a possible D gene (6 bases). Trimming took 0 bases from V and 1 from J, leaving 13 bases between them. Germline-derived CDR1 and CDR2 are LGHNA and YSLEER. CDR3 length: 16 residues. CDR3 amino acids: CASSQDFGTPSYEQYF. The CDR3 DNA follows: TGCGCCAGCAGCCAAGATTTCGGGACACCGTCCTACGAGCAGTACTTC.

This chain connects TRBV7-9 to TRBJ1-6; 7 bases are shared with TRBD1. The CDR3 length is 14 residues. Germline V CDR1 and CDR2: SEHNR, FQNEAQ (reference sequence). The trim removed 1 base at V and 9 bases at J, leaving 3 bases unmatched. The CDR3 loop reads CASSLEGGTSPLHF. CDR3 coding DNA: TGTGCCAGCAGCTTAGAAGGGGGCACTTCACCCCTCCACTTT.

The J gene is TRBJ1-2, the V gene TRBV6-2 or TRBV6-3, with 11 bases identical to TRBD1. V shed 2 bases and J 8 bases; nucleotides not matched to a gene: 7. Germline V lookup: CDR1 MNHEY, CDR2 SVGEGT. This CDR3 comprises 15 residues. CDR3 bases: TGTGCCAGCAGTTACCCGATCGGGACAGGGGGAGGCTACACCTTC. Translation: CASSYPIGTGGGYTF.

This sequence joins TRBV19 and TRBJ2-1; 11 bases fit TRBD2. Looked up from germline, CDR1 is LNHDA and CDR2 is SQIVND (reference sequence). Trimming cost V 5 bases and J 2 bases; bases outside gene matches: 5. The CDR3 length is 16 residues. The CDR3 coding sequence is TGTGCCAGTAGTGGCCGGACTAGCGGGCCCTACAATGAGCAGTTCTTC. This translates into CASSGRTSGPYNEQFF.

This clone was observed a few times. V gene TRBV28 combines with J gene TRBJ1-2; D is unresolved. The CDR3 is 14 residues long. Germline CDR1 reads MDHEN; CDR2 reads SYDVKM. The V and J ends lost 3 bases and 2 bases respectively, with 10 bases between them. CDR3 residues: CASSFRRNNYGYTF. DNA for the CDR3: TGTGCCAGCAGTTTTCGGCGGAACAACTATGGCTACACCTTC.

This clone has more than one count but fewer than ten. The chain joins TRBV28 to TRBJ1-2; 10 bases map to TRBD1. The V segment lost 3 bases and the J segment 1 base; nucleotides outside the gene matches: 2. This CDR3 has 15 residues. CDR1 and CDR2 from the germline V gene are MDHEN and SYDVKM. CDR3 nucleotide sequence: TGTGCCAGCAGTTTGGGGACAGGGGTTAACTATGGCTACACCTTC. This sequence encodes CASSLGTGVNYGYTF.

Turning to this clone: This CDR3 is also generated by other DNA sequences in the sample. The chain couples TRBV7-8 to TRBJ1-1, with a possible D match to TRBD1 (6 bases). CDR1 is SGHVS, CDR2 FQNEAQ, per germline. V was trimmed by 3 bases and J by 1 base, leaving 6 bases between them. CDR3 size: 13 residues. The CDR3 nucleotides are TGTGCCAGCAGCTTGGGGGCGAACACTGAAGCTTTCTTT. Residues: CASSLGANTEAFF. Full variable domain (missing parts from reference TRBV7-8 and TRBJ1-1): GAGVSQSPRYKVAKRGQDVALRCDPISGHVSLFWYQQALGQGPEFLTYFQNEAQLDKSGLPSDRFFAERPEGSVSTLKIQRTQQEDSAVYLCASSLGANTEAFFGQGTRLTVV.

The chain recombines TRBV9 with TRBJ1-5, with D unresolved. The CDR3 covers 19 residues. Germline V gene data show CDR1 as SGDLS and CDR2 as YYNGEE. The V end lost 6 bases, the J end lost 0 bases, and 25 bases lay between the germline ends. The CDR3 is CASIIEDEETENSNQPQHF. The DNA of the CDR3 is TGTGCCAGCATCATAGAGGATGAGGAGACGGAGAATAGCAATCAGCCCCAGCATTTT.

V gene TRBV7-2 combines with J gene TRBJ1-5; 10 nucleotides agree with TRBD1. The CDR3 covers 14 residues. V trimming: 3 bases; J trimming: 7 bases; junction bases outside the gene matches: 3. The V gene's germline CDR1 is SGHTA and CDR2 FQGNSA. This CDR3 is CASSFRQGAQPQHF. CDR3 coding DNA: TGTGCCAGCAGCTTCAGACAGGGGGCACAGCCCCAGCATTTT. The entire variable domain, with the rest obtained from reference TRBV7-2 and TRBJ1-5, is as follows: GAGVSQSPSNKVTEKGKDVELRCDPISGHTALYWYRQSLGQGLEFLIYFQGNSAPDKSGLPSDRFSAERTGGSVSTLTIQRTQQEDSAVYLCASSFRQGAQPQHFGDGTRLSIL.

The chain joins TRBV6-6 to TRBJ2-2, with 9 bases that match TRBD1. The V and J ends lost 4 bases and 6 bases, in that order; junction bases with no gene match: 6. Looked up from germline, CDR1 is MNHNY and CDR2 is SVGAGI (reference sequence). The length of the CDR3 is 15 residues. The CDR3 here is CASSSGQGRAGELFF. In DNA form, the CDR3 reads TGTGCCAGCAGTTCCGGACAGGGGAGGGCCGGGGAGCTGTTTTTT.

The CDR3 nucleotides read TGTGCCAGCTCTCCCGGGAGGGCCGCCGGGGAGCTGTTTTTT. This sequence encodes CASSPGRAAGELFF. The gene calls are TRBV2 and TRBJ2-2, with 8 bases that match TRBD2. V lost 8 bases and J lost 6; bases outside the gene matches: 8. Germline V CDR1 and CDR2: SNHLY, FYNNEI. The CDR3 is 14 residues long. The entire variable domain, with the rest obtained from reference TRBV2 and TRBJ2-2, is as follows: EPEVTQTPSHQVTQMGQEVILRCVPISNHLYFYWYRQILGQKVEFLVSFYNNEISEKSEIFDDQFSVERPDGSNFTLKIRSTKLEDSAMYFCASSPGRAAGELFFGEGSRLTVL.

V usage is TRBV6-5 and J usage is TRBJ2-2; 10 nucleotides agree with TRBD2. Germline CDR1 reads MNHEY; CDR2 reads SVGAGI. The V gene end was trimmed by 6 bases and the J gene end by 4 bases; junction bases not matched to a gene: 5. CDR3 length equals 15 residues. The CDR3 region has the DNA TGTGCCAGCAGCACCAGCGGGAGGGCCACCGGGGAGCTGTTTTTT. Its translation: CASSTSGRATGELFF.

The chain links TRBV7-8 to TRBJ2-7, with 7 positions matching TRBD1. CDR3 length equals 16 residues. Trimming removed 3 bases from V and 0 bases from J; junction bases left unmatched: 8. Germline-derived CDR1 and CDR2 are SGHVS and FQNEAQ. CDR3 coding DNA: TGTGCCAGCAGCTTTACCGGGACAGCCGTCTCCTACGAGCAGTACTTC. It codes for CASSFTGTAVSYEQYF.

The chain links TRBV12-3 or TRBV12-4 to TRBJ1-4; D is unclear. V was pared by 2 bases and J by 7 bases, with 8 bases between. There are 13 residues in the CDR3. The CDR3 spells CASSLSGSEKLFF. CDR3 in DNA: TGTGCCAGCAGTTTATCGGGGAGTGAAAAACTGTTTTTT.

The chain carries TRBV6-2 or TRBV6-3 and TRBJ2-7; maybe TRBD1 (6 bases). This CDR3 spans 14 amino acids. The V gene's germline CDR1 is MNHEY and CDR2 SVGEGT. The V end lost 6 bases, the J end lost 2 bases, and 14 bases lay between the germline ends. CDR3 sequence: CASSPWGPPYEQYF. DNA of the CDR3: TGTGCCAGCAGCCCTTGGGGGCCACCCTACGAGCAGTACTTC.

The chain has TRBV4-1 and TRBJ2-1; D is possibly TRBD2 (5 bases). The length of the CDR3 is 14 residues. V dropped 1 base and J dropped 8 bases, with 12 bases sitting between them. The germline V gene has CDR1 MGHRA and CDR2 YSYEKL. The chain's CDR3 is CASSQGESWDEQFF. CDR3 nucleotide sequence: TGCGCCAGCAGCCAAGGGGAGTCTTGGGATGAGCAGTTCTTC.

The rearrangement uses TRBV11-2 and TRBJ2-3; 14 nucleotides line up with TRBD2. This CDR3 is 18 amino acids long. Germline-derived CDR1 and CDR2 are SGHAT and FQNNGV. V was pared by 3 bases and J by 4 bases, with 9 bases of the junction left unmatched. This chain's CDR3 is CASSLEGTSGSLPDTQYF. DNA for the CDR3: TGTGCCAGCAGCTTGGAAGGGACTAGCGGGAGCTTACCAGATACGCAGTATTTT.

The rearrangement joins TRBV10-2 to TRBJ2-1, with D possibly being TRBD2 (5 bases). The ends were cut back, 6 bases at V and 9 bases at J, with 12 bases in the middle. CDR3 size: 12 residues. Looked up from germline, CDR1 is WSHSY and CDR2 is SAAADI. The CDR3 loop reads CASREASGEQFF. Written as DNA, the CDR3 is TGCGCCAGCAGGGAAGCCAGCGGTGAGCAGTTCTTC.

The chain is built from TRBV9 and TRBJ1-2, with TRBD1 matching 8 bases. Germline V gene data show CDR1 as SGDLS and CDR2 as YYNGEE. Trimming at V came to 3 bases and at J to 8 bases, leaving 6 bases not matched to a gene. This CDR3 has 13 amino acids. The CDR3 sequence: CASSGRGRPGYTF. The DNA for the CDR3 is TGTGCCAGCAGCGGCAGGGGGCGCCCGGGCTACACCTTC. The complete variable domain, with remaining parts taken from reference TRBV9 and TRBJ1-2, reads DSGVTQTPKHLITATGQRVTLRCSPRSGDLSVYWYQQSLDQGLQFLIQYYNGEERAKGNILERFSAQQFPDLHSELNLSSLELGDSALYFCASSGRGRPGYTFGSGTRLTVV.

This rearrangement joins TRBV9 to TRBJ2-5; 16 nucleotides agree with TRBD2. The CDR3 has 16 residues. The J segment lost 5 bases and the V segment lost 4 bases, leaving 5 bases of the junction unmatched. Looked up from germline, CDR1 is SGDLS and CDR2 is YYNGEE. The DNA for the CDR3 is TGTGCCAGCAGCACGGGACTAGCGGGAGGGTGGGAGACCCAGTACTTC. Its protein is CASSTGLAGGWETQYF.

The rearrangement joins TRBV19 to TRBJ2-7; tentative D call: TRBD1 (5 bases). CDR3 size: 12 residues. The V and J ends lost 4 bases and 1 base respectively, with 5 bases between them. Germline CDR1 reads LNHDA; CDR2 reads SQIVND (reference sequence). The CDR3 sequence: CASSTGSYEQYF. The CDR3, as DNA: TGTGCCAGTAGTACAGGGTCCTACGAGCAGTACTTC. Complete variable domain (other parts from reference TRBV19 and TRBJ2-7): DGGITQSPKYLFRKEGQNVTLSCEQNLNHDAMYWYRQDPGQGLRLIYYSQIVNDFQKGDIAEGYSVSREKKESFPLTVTSAQKNPTAFYLCASSTGSYEQYFGPGTRLTVT.

The chain has TRBV30 and TRBJ1-6; D gene uncertain. The CDR3 runs to 13 residues. The V and J ends lost 2 bases and 7 bases respectively, with 9 bases between them. Looked up from germline, CDR1 is GTSNPN and CDR2 is SVGIG (reference sequence). The CDR3 nucleotides read TGTGCCTGGAGTCCAGACTTGAATTCACCCCTCCACTTT. It translates to CAWSPDLNSPLHF.

The chain combines TRBV5-6 with TRBJ2-1; no clear D gene. The V gene lost 4 bases and the J gene lost 4 bases, with 6 bases spanning the gap. The germline CDR1 and CDR2 sequences are SGHDT and YYEEEE. This CDR3 has 12 amino acids. CDR3 residues: CASSLRYNEQFF. In nucleotides, the CDR3 is TGTGCCAGCAGCCTCAGGTACAATGAGCAGTTCTTC. The variable domain in full, completed from reference TRBV5-6 and TRBJ2-1, reads DAGVTQSPTHLIKTRGQQVTLRCSPKSGHDTVSWYQQALGQGPQFIFQYYEEEERQRGNFPDRFSGHQFPNYSSELNVNALLLGDSALYLCASSLRYNEQFFGPGTRLTVL.